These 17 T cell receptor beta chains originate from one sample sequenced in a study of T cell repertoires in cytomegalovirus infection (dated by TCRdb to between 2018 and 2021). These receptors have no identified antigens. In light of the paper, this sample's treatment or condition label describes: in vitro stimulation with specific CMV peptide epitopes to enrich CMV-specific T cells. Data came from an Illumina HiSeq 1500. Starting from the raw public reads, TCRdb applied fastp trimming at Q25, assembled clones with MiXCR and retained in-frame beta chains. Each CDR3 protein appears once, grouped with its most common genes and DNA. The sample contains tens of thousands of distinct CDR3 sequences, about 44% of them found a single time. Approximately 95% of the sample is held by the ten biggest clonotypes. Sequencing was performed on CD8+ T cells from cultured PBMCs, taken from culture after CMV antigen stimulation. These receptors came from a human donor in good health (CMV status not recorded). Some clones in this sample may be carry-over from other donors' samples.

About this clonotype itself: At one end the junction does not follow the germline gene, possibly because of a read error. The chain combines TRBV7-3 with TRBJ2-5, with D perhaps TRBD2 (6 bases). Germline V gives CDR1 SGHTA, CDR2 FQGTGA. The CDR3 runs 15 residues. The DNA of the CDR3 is TGTGCCAGCAGCCTAACAGGAGGGGCCGGAGAGACCCAGTACTTC. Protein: CASSLTGGAGETQYF.

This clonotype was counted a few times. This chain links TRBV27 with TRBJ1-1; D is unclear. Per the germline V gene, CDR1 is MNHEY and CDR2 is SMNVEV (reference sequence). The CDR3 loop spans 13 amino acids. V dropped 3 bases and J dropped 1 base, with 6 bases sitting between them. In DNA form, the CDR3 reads TGTGCCAGCAGTTTTGGCCCGAACACTGAAGCTTTCTTT. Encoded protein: CASSFGPNTEAFF.

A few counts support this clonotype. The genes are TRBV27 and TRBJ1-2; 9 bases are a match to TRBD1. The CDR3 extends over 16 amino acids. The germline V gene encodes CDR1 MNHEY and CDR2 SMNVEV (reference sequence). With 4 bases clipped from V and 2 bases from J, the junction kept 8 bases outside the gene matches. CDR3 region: CASSSIRTGVNYGYTF. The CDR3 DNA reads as TGTGCCAGCAGTTCGATTAGGACAGGGGTAAACTATGGCTACACCTTC.

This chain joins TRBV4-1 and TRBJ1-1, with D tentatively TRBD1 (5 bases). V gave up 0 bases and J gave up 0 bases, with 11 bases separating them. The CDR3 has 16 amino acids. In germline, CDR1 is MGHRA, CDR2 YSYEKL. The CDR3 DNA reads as TGCGCCAGCAGCCAAGAAAAAGTGGGGCTGAACACTGAAGCTTTCTTT. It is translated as CASSQEKVGLNTEAFF.

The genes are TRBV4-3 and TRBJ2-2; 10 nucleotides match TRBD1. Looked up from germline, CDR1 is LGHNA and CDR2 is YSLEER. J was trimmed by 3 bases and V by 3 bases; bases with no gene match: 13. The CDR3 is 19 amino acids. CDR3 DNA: TGCGCCAGCAGCCAGTTCAGAAAGGAAGGGACAGGGGACACCGGGGAGCTGTTTTTT. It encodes CASSQFRKEGTGDTGELFF.

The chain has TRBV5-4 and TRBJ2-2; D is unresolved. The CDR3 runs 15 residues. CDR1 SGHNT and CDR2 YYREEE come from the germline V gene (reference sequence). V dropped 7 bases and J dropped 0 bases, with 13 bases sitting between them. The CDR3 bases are TGTGCCAGCCGTCAGAACAGAACGAACACCGGGGAGCTGTTTTTT. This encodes CASRQNRTNTGELFF. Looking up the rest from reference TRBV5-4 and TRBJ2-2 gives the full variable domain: ETGVTQSPTHLIKTRGQQVTLRCSSQSGHNTVSWYQQALGQGPQFIFQYYREEENGRGNFPPRFSGLQFPNYSSELNVNALELDDSALYLCASRQNRTNTGELFFGEGSRLTVL.

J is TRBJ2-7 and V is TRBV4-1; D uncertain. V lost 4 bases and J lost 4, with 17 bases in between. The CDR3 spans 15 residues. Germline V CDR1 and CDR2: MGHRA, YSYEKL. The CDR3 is CASSLLSEKPYEQYF. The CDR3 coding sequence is TGCGCCAGCAGCCTCTTGTCGGAGAAGCCGTACGAGCAGTACTTC.

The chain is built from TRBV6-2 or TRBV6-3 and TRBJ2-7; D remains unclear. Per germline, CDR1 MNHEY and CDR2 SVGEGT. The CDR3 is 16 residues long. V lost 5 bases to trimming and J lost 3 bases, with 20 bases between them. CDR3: CASSPFFLGSRYEQYF. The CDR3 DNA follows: TGTGCCAGCAGTCCCTTCTTCTTGGGATCTCGCTACGAGCAGTACTTC.

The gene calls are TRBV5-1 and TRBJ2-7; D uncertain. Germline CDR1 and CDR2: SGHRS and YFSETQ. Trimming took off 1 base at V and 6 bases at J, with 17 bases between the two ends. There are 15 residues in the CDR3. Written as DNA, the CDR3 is TGCGCCAGCAGCTTGAAAACATTGGGGATCGGCGAGCAGTACTTC. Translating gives CASSLKTLGIGEQYF.

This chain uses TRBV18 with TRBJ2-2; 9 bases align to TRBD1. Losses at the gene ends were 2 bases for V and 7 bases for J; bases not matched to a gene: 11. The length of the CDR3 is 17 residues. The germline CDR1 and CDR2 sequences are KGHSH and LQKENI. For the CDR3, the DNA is TGTGCCAGCTCACCAAGGACAGGGGTGGATTCCCGCGGGGAGCTGTTTTTT. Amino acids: CASSPRTGVDSRGELFF.

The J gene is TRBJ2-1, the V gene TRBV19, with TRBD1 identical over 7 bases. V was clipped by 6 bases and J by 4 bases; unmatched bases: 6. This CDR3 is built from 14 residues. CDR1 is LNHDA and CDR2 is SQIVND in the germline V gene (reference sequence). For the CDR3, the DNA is TGTGCCAGTAGCCATCCGGGACAGTACAATGAGCAGTTCTTC. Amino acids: CASSHPGQYNEQFF.

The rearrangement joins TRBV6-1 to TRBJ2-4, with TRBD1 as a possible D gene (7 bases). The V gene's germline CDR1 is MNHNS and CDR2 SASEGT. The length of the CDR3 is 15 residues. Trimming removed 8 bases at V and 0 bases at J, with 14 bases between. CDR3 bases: TGTGCCAGCGTCGTTCAGGGGGGAGCCAAAAACATTCAGTACTTC. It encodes CASVVQGGAKNIQYF.

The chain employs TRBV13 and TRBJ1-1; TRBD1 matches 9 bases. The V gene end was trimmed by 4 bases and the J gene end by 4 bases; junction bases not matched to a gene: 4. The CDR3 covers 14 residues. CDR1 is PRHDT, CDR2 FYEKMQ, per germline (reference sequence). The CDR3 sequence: CASSSGTGPTEAFF. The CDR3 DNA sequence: TGTGCCAGCAGCTCCGGGACAGGGCCCACTGAAGCTTTCTTT.

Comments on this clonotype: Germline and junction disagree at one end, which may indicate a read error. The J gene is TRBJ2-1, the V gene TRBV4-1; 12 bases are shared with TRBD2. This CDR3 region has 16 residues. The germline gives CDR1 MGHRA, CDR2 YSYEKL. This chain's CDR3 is CASSQTGLAGYNEQFF. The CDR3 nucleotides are TGTGCCAGCAGCCAAACAGGACTAGCGGGGTACAATGAGCAGTTCTTC.

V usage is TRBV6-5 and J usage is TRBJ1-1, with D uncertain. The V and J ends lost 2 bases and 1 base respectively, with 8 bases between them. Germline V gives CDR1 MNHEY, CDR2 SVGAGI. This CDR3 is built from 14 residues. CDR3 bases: TGTGCCAGCAGTTACATGGACGGGAACACTGAAGCTTTCTTT. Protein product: CASSYMDGNTEAFF.

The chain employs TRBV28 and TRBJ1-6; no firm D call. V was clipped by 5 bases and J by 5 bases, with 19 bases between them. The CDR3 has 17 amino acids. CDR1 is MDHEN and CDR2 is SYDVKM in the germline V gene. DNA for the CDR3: TGTGCCAGCAGTCCCCATAGTATAGGGTCCAATAATTCACCCCTCCACTTT. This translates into CASSPHSIGSNNSPLHF.

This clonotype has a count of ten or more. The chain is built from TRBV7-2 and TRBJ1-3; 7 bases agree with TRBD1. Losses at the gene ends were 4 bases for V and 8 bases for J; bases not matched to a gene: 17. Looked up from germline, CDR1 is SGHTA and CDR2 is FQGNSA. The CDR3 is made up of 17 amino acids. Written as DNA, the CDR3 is TGTGCCAGCAGCTCCCATGCCGGGACAGTGGCCGGGGACACCATATATTTT. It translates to CASSSHAGTVAGDTIYF. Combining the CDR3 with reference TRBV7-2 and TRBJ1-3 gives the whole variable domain GAGVSQSPSNKVTEKGKDVELRCDPISGHTALYWYRQSLGQGLEFLIYFQGNSAPDKSGLPSDRFSAERTGGSVSTLTIQRTQQEDSAVYLCASSSHAGTVAGDTIYFGEGSWLTVV.